A single sample gave rise to the 16 T cell receptor beta chains below, sequenced in a study of regulatory T cells in long-lasting Graves disease. Both iRepertoire HTBI primers and Arm-PCR of CDR3 regions were used to build the TCR beta libraries. Each CDR3 protein is one row after TCRdb ran MiXCR on the multiplex PCR reads. The top ten hold approximately 15% of the sample, which has about 240,000 distinct CDR3 sequences, 20% to 25% seen once. Stated time point: newly diagnosed GD, antithyroid drugs for less than 3 months. The TCR library used RNA extracted from PBMCs. Sequenced material: peripheral blood mononuclear cells (PBMCs), taken at new diagnosis, from a patient treated with antithyroid drugs. These receptors were collected from a female donor with Graves disease.

This clonotype was picked up many times. The genes are TRBV24-1 and TRBJ2-5; D is perhaps TRBD1 (6 bases). CDR1 and CDR2 (germline): KGHDR, SFDVKD. The CDR3 consists of 16 residues. Trimming removed 4 bases at V and 4 bases at J, with 18 bases between. The CDR3 nucleotides are TGTGCCACCAGTGACCGGATCAGGGGAGTCGGAGAGACCCAGTACTTC. Its translation is CATSDRIRGVGETQYF.

This clonotype showed up many times. The rearrangement joins TRBV7-2 to TRBJ2-7, with 15 bases matching TRBD2. The CDR3 totals 14 residues. V trimming: 7 bases; J trimming: 7 bases; junction bases outside the gene matches: 5. Germline CDR1 reads SGHTA; CDR2 reads FQGNSA. CDR3 loop: CASIAGTSGGEQYF. The CDR3 DNA follows: TGTGCCAGCATCGCCGGGACTAGCGGGGGGGAGCAGTACTTC.

Worth noting for this clonotype: Since a far larger clone is one base different, this is likely a read error. This is likely a read error, given that the CDR3 carries no conserved phenylalanine or tryptophan at its end. The rearrangement links TRBV11-1 to TRBJ2-3, with 8 bases matching TRBD1. V was pared by 5 bases and J by 10 bases, with 17 bases of the junction left unmatched. Germline CDR1 and CDR2: SGHAT and FQDESV (reference sequence). The CDR3 consists of 16 residues. CDR3 DNA sequence: TGTGCCAGCAGCCCAAATGCCGGGACAGGAGGGGTATCGCAGTATCTT. Amino acids: CASSPNAGTGGVSQYL.

This CDR3 is CASRTVRDRDYEAFF. Written as DNA, the CDR3 is TGTGCCAGCAGAACGGTTCGGGACAGGGACTATGAAGCTTTCTTT. The chain recombines TRBV6-1 with TRBJ1-1, with 9 bases fitting TRBD1. The trim removed 6 bases at V and 7 bases at J, leaving 12 bases unmatched. The CDR3 is made up of 15 amino acids. The germline CDR1 and CDR2 sequences are MNHNS and SASEGT.

The V call is TRBV25-1, the J call TRBJ2-3, with TRBD2 identical over 16 bases. The CDR3 spans 19 residues. Germline CDR1 MGHDK, CDR2 SYGVNS. Unmatched junction bases numbered 9, after V lost 4 bases and J lost 2 bases. CDR3 protein: CASSAGLAGGKVDTDTQYF. The DNA of the CDR3 is TGTGCCAGCAGTGCGGGACTAGCGGGAGGGAAGGTGGACACAGATACGCAGTATTTT.

This clonotype was counted ten times or more. V usage is TRBV6-1 and J usage is TRBJ2-7; 8 nucleotides match TRBD1. Germline V gene sequence: CDR1 MNHNS, CDR2 SASEGT. The CDR3 runs to 14 residues. V trimming: 6 bases; J trimming: 3 bases; junction bases outside the gene matches: 7. CDR3 sequence reads: CASSRQGSLYEQYF. As DNA, the CDR3 is TGTGCCAGCAGCCGACAGGGGAGCCTCTACGAGCAGTACTTC.

This clonotype was recorded a few times. Sequence at one end of the junction differs from germline and may be a read error. This rearrangement joins TRBV4-3 to TRBJ2-5; TRBD1 matches 7 bases. Per germline, CDR1 LGHNA and CDR2 YSLEER. The CDR3 extends over 14 amino acids. CDR3 sequence: CAGSQDLGQSTQCF. Written as DNA, the CDR3 is TGCGCCGGCAGCCAAGATCTGGGACAGTCCACCCAGTGCTTC.

This clonotype was observed many times. V usage is TRBV6-5 and J usage is TRBJ2-5, with 9 bases aligning to TRBD1. The V gene's germline CDR1 is MNHEY and CDR2 SVGAGI. The CDR3 consists of 15 residues. The V and J ends lost 2 bases and 2 bases, in that order; junction bases with no gene match: 3. The DNA of the CDR3 is TGTGCCAGCAGTTACGACAGGGGGTATCAAGAGACCCAGTACTTC. This gives the protein CASSYDRGYQETQYF.

Only a few counts were recorded for this clonotype. J is TRBJ1-6 and V is TRBV6-2 or TRBV6-3; D is possibly TRBD1 (5 bases). V lost 5 bases and J lost 10, with 18 bases in between. Germline CDR1 reads MNHEY; CDR2 reads SVGEGT. The length of the CDR3 is 15 residues. In DNA form, the CDR3 reads TGTGCCAGCAGTGAGGGACGGGCAAATCGGTCACCCCTCCACTTT. It codes for CASSEGRANRSPLHF.

This clonotype was seen ten or more times. V usage is TRBV20-1 and J usage is TRBJ2-3; 7 nucleotides line up with TRBD1. The ends lost 2 bases at V and 2 bases at J; junction bases unmatched: 13. From germline, CDR1 is DFQATT and CDR2 SNEGSKA (reference sequence). The CDR3 contains 17 residues. DNA of the CDR3: TGCAGTGCTAGATCCCCTTTTGGACAGGTGCTCACAGATACGCAGTATTTT. It yields the protein CSARSPFGQVLTDTQYF.

The chain couples TRBV6-2 or TRBV6-3 to TRBJ2-7; 8 nucleotides agree with TRBD1. Germline V CDR1 and CDR2: MNHEY, SVGEGT. The trim removed 7 bases at V and 3 bases at J, leaving 14 bases unmatched. The CDR3 extends over 16 amino acids. The chain's CDR3 is CASTRPPRQGNYEQYF. The DNA of the CDR3 is TGTGCCAGCACCCGCCCTCCGCGACAGGGGAACTACGAGCAGTACTTC.

This clonotype was recorded at least ten times. The rearrangement links TRBV10-3 to TRBJ2-7; TRBD2 matches at 8 bases. This CDR3 is built from 16 residues. Germline loops: CDR1 ENHRY, CDR2 SYGVKD. Trimming took 2 bases from V and 6 from J; bases not matched to a gene: 12. Here the CDR3 reads CAISETSGGSWLEQYF. CDR3 bases: TGTGCCATCAGTGAGACCTCGGGAGGGAGCTGGCTCGAGCAGTACTTC.

This clonotype was observed at least ten times. The chain uses TRBV6-5 and TRBJ1-1; D is possibly TRBD1 (6 bases). CDR1 and CDR2 from the germline V gene are MNHEY and SVGAGI. The CDR3 contains 13 residues. The V and J ends lost 4 bases and 6 bases respectively, with 12 bases between them. DNA for the CDR3: TGTGCCAGCAGTTGGGCGGGGGCGGCTGAAGCTTTCTTT. It codes for CASSWAGAAEAFF.

This chain connects TRBV20-1 to TRBJ2-7, with 9 nucleotides matching TRBD1. Germline lookup yields CDR1 DFQATT and CDR2 SNEGSKA (reference sequence). The CDR3 loop spans 13 amino acids. The CDR3 DNA reads as TGCAGCCCGGGACAGGGAACCCCCTACGAGCAGTACTTC. As protein: CSPGQGTPYEQYF.

The gene calls are TRBV4-3 and TRBJ2-5; TRBD1 agrees at 9 bases. Per the germline V gene, CDR1 is LGHNA and CDR2 is YSLEER. The CDR3 covers 15 residues. Trimming removed 4 bases from V and 4 bases from J; junction bases left unmatched: 7. CDR3 residues: CASSPFDRGTETQYF. The CDR3, as DNA: TGCGCCAGCAGCCCGTTCGACAGGGGGACAGAGACCCAGTACTTC.

This clonotype was recorded a few times. V usage is TRBV6-1 and J usage is TRBJ2-5; unclear D gene. Germline V gene sequence: CDR1 MNHNS, CDR2 SASEGT. V dropped 6 bases and J dropped 5 bases, with 7 bases sitting between them. This CDR3 is 11 amino acids long. CDR3 DNA: TGTGCCAGCAGCAAAACGGAGACCCAGTACTTC. Translation: CASSKTETQYF.